These 7 T cell receptor beta chains were all obtained from the same sample, sequenced in a study of cytotoxic CD8 clonotypes in ibrutinib-treated CLL. Sequencing used immunoSEQ multiplex PCR; TCRdb keeps in-frame clones, though not all of them. The sample has approximately 200,000 clones, 55% to 85% seen once; the top ten hold roughly 13%. The starting material was PBMCs, obtained after 24 months of ibrutinib treatment. The receptors here all came from a human donor with chronic lymphocytic leukemia.

J is TRBJ1-2 and V is TRBV28, with 7 bases fitting TRBD1. Germline V gene sequence: CDR1 MDHEN, CDR2 SYDVKM. The CDR3 is made up of 15 amino acids. J was trimmed by 5 bases and V by 4 bases; bases with no gene match: 10. CDR3 in amino acids: CASSSAGQAVYGYTF. The CDR3 nucleotides are TGTGCCAGCAGTTCCGCCGGACAGGCCGTTTATGGCTACACCTTC.

The V call is TRBV9, the J call TRBJ2-1, with TRBD2 matching 7 bases. The V segment lost 2 bases and the J segment 3 bases; nucleotides outside the gene matches: 8. The CDR3 is made up of 16 amino acids. Germline assignment: CDR1 SGDLS and CDR2 YYNGEE. CDR3 in DNA: TGTGCCAGCAGCGTCGCTACTAGCGCCGGCTACAATGAGCAGTTCTTC. Its protein is CASSVATSAGYNEQFF.

The V call is TRBV6-1, the J call TRBJ2-3, with a weak D call TRBD1 (5 bases). This CDR3 comprises 15 residues. In germline, CDR1 is MNHNS, CDR2 SASEGT. V was clipped by 4 bases and J by 2 bases, with 13 bases between them. CDR3 sequence reads: CASSGSRGHTDTQYF. The CDR3 DNA reads as TGTGCCAGCAGTGGATCTAGAGGACACACAGATACGCAGTATTTT.

This clone was counted between two and nine times. This sequence joins TRBV6-5 and TRBJ2-1, with TRBD1 identical over 8 bases. The V gene's germline CDR1 is MNHEY and CDR2 SVGAGI. This CDR3 region has 14 residues. Trimming cost V 2 bases and J 5 bases; bases outside gene matches: 2. The CDR3: CASSYDRGNNEQFF. CDR3 in DNA: TGTGCCAGCAGTTACGACAGGGGAAACAATGAGCAGTTCTTC.

This chain joins TRBV7-9 and TRBJ2-7; a possible D gene is TRBD1 (6 bases). From germline, CDR1 is SEHNR and CDR2 FQNEAQ (reference sequence). This CDR3 contains 16 residues. The germline V and J ends were trimmed by 1 base and 0 bases, with 13 bases remaining between them. The CDR3 sequence: CASSLGLQGISYEQYF. The DNA for the CDR3 is TGTGCCAGCAGCTTAGGTCTCCAGGGGATCTCCTACGAGCAGTACTTC.

The J gene is TRBJ2-3, the V gene TRBV5-1, with 10 bases fitting TRBD2. Per germline, CDR1 SGHRS and CDR2 YFSETQ. The CDR3 runs 17 residues. V dropped 0 bases and J dropped 3; count of bases not matched to a gene: 7. CDR3 sequence (DNA): TGCGCCAGCAGCTTGGATACACTAGCGGGAAATACAGATACGCAGTATTTT. Its protein is CASSLDTLAGNTDTQYF.

The chain combines TRBV6-6 with TRBJ2-1, with 16 bases that match TRBD2. The germline gives CDR1 MNHNY, CDR2 SVGAGI (reference sequence). This CDR3 region has 15 residues. V trimming: 7 bases; J trimming: 12 bases; junction bases outside the gene matches: 9. The CDR3 protein is CASTVGLAGGPGQFF. The CDR3 DNA is TGTGCCAGCACCGTGGGACTAGCGGGAGGGCCAGGGCAGTTCTTC.